The sequence of this T cell receptor (beta chain) was determined in a study of T cell repertoires in cytomegalovirus infection. TCRdb re-called the reads through MiXCR, storing one row per CDR3 protein. The data hold around 750,000 distinct CDR3 sequences, with approximately 30% observed a single time. Study-level findings and limits: Clonotype analysis showed dominance of the ex vivo response by HLA-C-restricted CMV-specific TCR beta clonotypes.

The length of the CDR3 is 16 residues. With V trimmed by 8 bases and J by 2 bases, 9 bases remained unmatched. Germline lookup yields CDR1 SGHVS and CDR2 FNYEAQ. Worth noting for this clonotype: No antigen is known for it.

Sequencing used cultured CD8+ T cells from PBMCs, obtained from culture after CMV antigen stimulation. The rearrangement joins TRBV7-6 to TRBJ2-3, with 11 bases that match TRBD2. This TCR came from a human donor in good health (CMV status not recorded). Some clones in this sample may be carry-over from other donors' samples. The CDR3 DNA reads TGTGCCAGCGGGGTTCTAGCGGGGGGTTTCACAGATACGCAGTATTTT. Translated: CASGVLAGGFTDTQYF.